The 28 T cell receptor beta chains listed next were all sequenced from one sample in a study of blood T cell repertoires in COVID-19. Sequenced by immunoSEQ multiplex PCR; TCRdb stores in-frame clones only, minus some. This sample has about 58,000 clones, with approximately 91% found just once. Sequenced sample: peripheral blood. These receptors all stem from an older woman with active COVID-19.

This clone rates as medium-sized. The V and J genes are TRBV6-5 and TRBJ1-6; D remains ambiguous. The CDR3 has 14 residues. CDR1 and CDR2 (germline): MNHEY, SVGAGI. Trimming took off 0 bases at V and 7 bases at J, with 7 bases between the two ends. CDR3 sequence reads: CASSYSYGNSPLHF. The CDR3 DNA follows: TGTGCCAGCAGTTACTCGTACGGGAATTCACCCCTCCACTTT.

This chain uses TRBV6-2 or TRBV6-3 with TRBJ1-2; D is perhaps TRBD1 (5 bases). This CDR3 has 14 residues. With 6 bases removed from V and 8 bases from J, the gap between germline ends came to 19 bases. The germline V gene has CDR1 MNHEY and CDR2 SVGEGT. CDR3 nucleotides: TGTGCCAGCAGCTTCCTTCAGGGTGCCGGGGGCTACACCTTC. Protein sequence: CASSFLQGAGGYTF.

The chain has TRBV5-4 and TRBJ2-1; 9 bases are shared with TRBD2. The length of the CDR3 is 16 residues. In germline, CDR1 is SGHNT, CDR2 YYREEE (reference sequence). V shed 4 bases and J 5 bases; nucleotides not matched to a gene: 10. CDR3 protein: CASSPARTSADNEQFF. The CDR3 DNA is TGTGCCAGCAGCCCCGCCCGGACTAGCGCCGACAATGAGCAGTTCTTC. Drawing the rest from reference TRBV5-4 and TRBJ2-1, the complete variable domain is ETGVTQSPTHLIKTRGQQVTLRCSSQSGHNTVSWYQQALGQGPQFIFQYYREEENGRGNFPPRFSGLQFPNYSSELNVNALELDDSALYLCASSPARTSADNEQFFGPGTRLTVL.

The chain carries TRBV7-7 and TRBJ1-1; tentatively, D is TRBD1 (6 bases). With 4 bases removed from V and 3 bases from J, the gap between germline ends came to 9 bases. Germline lookup yields CDR1 SSHAT and CDR2 FNYEAQ (reference sequence). CDR3 length: 13 amino acids. The CDR3 loop is CASSYRQDTEAFF. The CDR3 bases are TGTGCCAGCAGCTATAGACAGGACACTGAAGCTTTCTTT.

This rearrangement joins TRBV7-9 to TRBJ2-3; D not resolved. V was shortened by 1 base and J by 1 base, with 15 bases between the two germline ends. This CDR3 has 17 residues. Germline values: CDR1 SEHNR, CDR2 FQNEAQ (reference sequence). The CDR3 loop is CASSLGADALRTDTQYF. DNA of the CDR3: TGTGCCAGCAGCTTAGGGGCCGACGCCCTACGCACAGATACGCAGTATTTT.

The chain recombines TRBV10-1 with TRBJ2-1; D is perhaps TRBD2 (6 bases). The CDR3 is made up of 17 amino acids. Deletions cut 0 bases from V and 5 bases from J, with 17 bases between. In germline, CDR1 is WNHNN, CDR2 SYGVQD (reference sequence). This CDR3 is CASSESGGGNRDNEQFF. For the CDR3, the DNA is TGCGCCAGCAGTGAGTCTGGAGGCGGGAATAGGGACAATGAGCAGTTCTTC.

The chain joins TRBV5-4 to TRBJ2-1; 15 bases line up with TRBD2. V lost 2 bases to trimming and J lost 1 base; unmatched junction nucleotides: 4. The germline V gene has CDR1 SGHNT and CDR2 YYREEE (reference sequence). The CDR3 consists of 18 residues. CDR3 in amino acids: CASSFRTSGRGSYNEQFF. The CDR3 DNA is TGTGCCAGCAGCTTCAGGACTAGCGGGAGGGGGTCCTACAATGAGCAGTTCTTC.

This chain connects TRBV5-4 to TRBJ2-5; no firm D call. V lost 1 base and J 4 bases, leaving 17 bases between the germline ends. The germline V gene encodes CDR1 SGHNT and CDR2 YYREEE (reference sequence). There are 16 residues in the CDR3. DNA for the CDR3: TGTGCCAGCAGCTTGCGAGAGACTCTTAAAGGAGAGACCCAGTACTTC. Translation: CASSLRETLKGETQYF.

The chain employs TRBV2 and TRBJ2-7; 10 positions match TRBD2. V dropped 4 bases and J dropped 6; count of bases not matched to a gene: 15. The germline V gene has CDR1 SNHLY and CDR2 FYNNEI. The CDR3 consists of 17 residues. CDR3 in amino acids: CASSGASGAGGPFEQYF. In DNA form, the CDR3 reads TGTGCCAGCAGTGGGGCCTCTGGAGCGGGAGGGCCCTTCGAGCAGTACTTC.

This chain connects TRBV2 to TRBJ2-2, with D possibly TRBD1 on 6 matching bases. Deletions cut 7 bases from V and 6 bases from J, with 12 bases between. This CDR3 contains 13 residues. From germline, CDR1 is SNHLY and CDR2 FYNNEI. The CDR3 DNA reads as TGTGCCAGCAAAACACAGGGTTCCGGGGAGCTGTTTTTT. Amino acids: CASKTQGSGELFF.

The rearrangement joins TRBV7-3 to TRBJ2-1, with 10 bases fitting TRBD2. With 4 bases clipped from V and 5 bases from J, the junction kept 8 bases outside the gene matches. This CDR3 has 16 residues. The V gene's germline CDR1 is SGHTA and CDR2 FQGTGA. CDR3 sequence (DNA): TGTGCCAGCAGCTGGGGAGCGGGAGGGCCGAACAATGAGCAGTTCTTC. Translating it yields CASSWGAGGPNNEQFF.

J is TRBJ1-3 and V is TRBV7-9, with TRBD1 matching over 10 bases. Germline CDR1 reads SEHNR; CDR2 reads FQNEAQ (reference sequence). The junction had 5 bases not matched to a gene; V was cut back by 3 bases and J by 0 bases. There are 17 residues in the CDR3. CDR3 bases: TGTGCCAGCAGCTTCGGGACAGGGGTAACCTCTGGAAACACCATATATTTT. Translation gives CASSFGTGVTSGNTIYF.

The chain is built from TRBV28 and TRBJ1-2; TRBD1 matches at 7 bases. Losses at the gene ends were 1 base for V and 5 bases for J; bases not matched to a gene: 10. The CDR3 is 16 residues long. From germline, CDR1 is MDHEN and CDR2 SYDVKM. In DNA form, the CDR3 reads TGTGCCAGCAGTTTATCCCCCTCCACAGGGGTTTATGGCTACACCTTC. As protein: CASSLSPSTGVYGYTF.

This clone is a singleton in its sample. The rearrangement links TRBV27 to TRBJ2-1; the match to TRBD2 covers 10 bases. Losses at the gene ends were 4 bases for V and 0 bases for J; bases not matched to a gene: 15. In germline, CDR1 is MNHEY, CDR2 SMNVEV (reference sequence). This CDR3 contains 20 residues. The CDR3 region has the DNA TGTGCCAGCAGTTCCCCCAGACCCAGCTCTAGCGGGAGCTCCTACAATGAGCAGTTCTTC. Amino acid sequence: CASSSPRPSSSGSSYNEQFF.

The genes are TRBV11-2 and TRBJ2-2; TRBD1 agrees at 8 bases. The germline CDR1 and CDR2 sequences are SGHAT and FQNNGV. This CDR3 is built from 16 residues. Unmatched junction bases numbered 8, after V lost 4 bases and J lost 4 bases. In DNA, the CDR3 is TGTGCCAGCAGCTCCCAGGGGGCTATTTTCACCGGGGAGCTGTTTTTT. This gives the protein CASSSQGAIFTGELFF. Filled out from reference TRBV11-2 and TRBJ2-2, the complete variable domain reads EAGVAQSPRYKIIEKRQSVAFWCNPISGHATLYWYQQILGQGPKLLIQFQNNGVVDDSQLPKDRFSAERLKGVDSTLKIQPAKLEDSAVYLCASSSQGAIFTGELFFGEGSRLTVL.

V and J are TRBV2 and TRBJ2-1; the match to TRBD1 covers 9 bases. V was clipped by 6 bases and J by 3 bases; unmatched bases: 9. Germline lookup yields CDR1 SNHLY and CDR2 FYNNEI. The CDR3 sequence is 16 residues long. This chain's CDR3 is CASSSQQGADYNEQFF. The CDR3 nucleotides are TGTGCCAGCAGCAGCCAACAGGGGGCCGACTACAATGAGCAGTTCTTC.

This chain connects TRBV15 to TRBJ1-3, with a weak D call TRBD1 (6 bases). Germline V gene sequence: CDR1 LNHNV, CDR2 YYDKDF (reference sequence). The CDR3 loop spans 16 amino acids. The V and J ends lost 3 bases and 1 base respectively, with 13 bases between them. CDR3 amino acids: CATSSEIGGSGNTIYF. CDR3 bases: TGTGCCACCAGCAGTGAGATAGGGGGTTCTGGAAACACCATATATTTT.

The V gene is TRBV2, the J gene TRBJ2-4; the D gene is possibly TRBD1 (6 bases). The CDR3 runs to 15 residues. Germline V gene sequence: CDR1 SNHLY, CDR2 FYNNEI. V was pared by 4 bases and J by 7 bases, with 17 bases between. CDR3 coding DNA: TGTGCCAGCAGTGTAGGGCAGGGGCCCAGGAACATTCAGTACTTC. Its protein product is CASSVGQGPRNIQYF.

The chain carries TRBV3-1 (or the pseudogene TRBV3-2) and TRBJ2-5; D call uncertain. This CDR3 is built from 15 residues. Trimming shortened V by 1 base and J by 1 base, and 10 bases separated the two germline ends. Per the germline V gene, CDR1 is LGHDT and CDR2 is YNNKEL (reference sequence). The CDR3 is CASSQAWLLQETQYF. CDR3 bases: TGTGCCAGCAGCCAAGCTTGGTTACTCCAAGAGACCCAGTACTTC.

The chain is built from TRBV27 and TRBJ1-2; 8 bases are a match to TRBD1. The germline CDR1 and CDR2 sequences are MNHEY and SMNVEV (reference sequence). The CDR3 runs to 14 residues. Trimming cost V 3 bases and J 5 bases; bases outside gene matches: 5. Written as DNA, the CDR3 is TGTGCCAGCAGTTTTCGACAGGGGCAATATGGCTACACCTTC. Amino acid sequence: CASSFRQGQYGYTF.

This sequence joins TRBV7-3 and TRBJ2-1; weak D call: TRBD2 (5 bases). Deletions cut 5 bases from V and 11 bases from J, with 16 bases between. CDR1 is SGHTA and CDR2 is FQGTGA in the germline V gene. The CDR3 totals 13 residues. CDR3 in DNA: TGTGCCAGCAGCACAAACGTGGTAGCGAAGCAGTTCTTC. Translation gives CASSTNVVAKQFF.

The chain carries TRBV19 and TRBJ1-2; 8 nucleotides match TRBD1. CDR1 LNHDA and CDR2 SQIVND come from the germline V gene (reference sequence). V gave up 5 bases and J gave up 6 bases; unmatched junction bases: 11. The CDR3 loop spans 15 amino acids. This chain's CDR3 is CASSLTGDIEDGYTF. CDR3 DNA: TGTGCCAGTAGTTTGACAGGGGATATTGAGGATGGCTACACCTTC.

This clone was recorded once. The rearrangement uses TRBV10-3 and TRBJ2-7; the D is unclear. The ends were cut back, 4 bases at V and 1 base at J, with 8 bases in the middle. Germline assignment: CDR1 ENHRY and CDR2 SYGVKD. This CDR3 has 13 amino acids. CDR3 nucleotide sequence: TGTGCCATCAGTGTCTCGGGTTCCTACGAGCAGTACTTC. Its protein product is CAISVSGSYEQYF.

This sequence joins TRBV7-3 and TRBJ2-1; 13 bases line up with TRBD2. The CDR3 contains 14 residues. V dropped 2 bases and J dropped 10; count of bases not matched to a gene: 2. Germline V gives CDR1 SGHTA, CDR2 FQGTGA. CDR3 sequence reads: CASSLGTSGAEQFF. DNA of the CDR3: TGTGCCAGCAGCTTAGGGACTAGCGGGGCGGAGCAGTTCTTC.

This chain uses TRBV7-3 with TRBJ2-1; D perhaps matches TRBD2 (6 bases). Germline V gives CDR1 SGHTA, CDR2 FQGTGA. With 6 bases removed from V and 1 base from J, the gap between germline ends came to 16 bases. The CDR3 totals 16 residues. Written as DNA, the CDR3 is TGTGCCAGCAGAGCGTATAGCGGATCGTCCTACAATGAGCAGTTCTTC. Protein product: CASRAYSGSSYNEQFF.

This sequence joins TRBV6-5 and TRBJ2-7; the D gene is possibly TRBD2 (5 bases). The CDR3 covers 12 residues. V lost 8 bases and J 3 bases, leaving 11 bases between the germline ends. Germline CDR1 MNHEY, CDR2 SVGAGI. CDR3 nucleotides: TGTGCCAGCGAGGGCCAGGACTACGAGCAGTACTTC. Its translation: CASEGQDYEQYF.

This clone was seen a handful of times. This chain uses TRBV7-9 with TRBJ1-2; D is ambiguous. There are 12 residues in the CDR3. CDR1 is SEHNR, CDR2 FQNEAQ, per germline (reference sequence). Trimming removed 5 bases at V and 8 bases at J, with 12 bases between. CDR3 DNA: TGTGCCAGCAGCCCTCCAGGCGGGGGCTACACCTTC. This sequence encodes CASSPPGGGYTF.

CDR3 nucleotide sequence: TGTGCCAGCAGCGTCATAGGGGGCGCTGGCACTGAAGCTTTCTTT. Translation gives CASSVIGGAGTEAFF. The genes are TRBV9 and TRBJ1-1, with 7 nucleotides matching TRBD1. Looked up from germline, CDR1 is SGDLS and CDR2 is YYNGEE. This CDR3 is built from 15 residues. Unmatched junction bases numbered 8, after V lost 2 bases and J lost 4 bases.